This T cell receptor (beta chain) was sequenced in a study of blood T cell repertoires in COVID-19. Study-wide context: Sites in the United States, Italy and Spain provided acute and convalescent COVID-19 samples.

V was pared by 8 bases and J by 2 bases, with 6 bases between. The CDR3 is 11 amino acids. The germline gives CDR1 SNHLY, CDR2 FYNNEI. On this clone itself: Other DNA variants within this sample encode the same CDR3.

Residents of approximately 25 US areas, aged roughly 18 to 89 years, made up the participants. Repertoires were generated with immunoSEQ multiplex PCR, while TCRdb's copy carries only in-frame clones and drops some. The repertoire holds about 300,000 clones, with around 84% as singletons. The clonotype originates from a woman aged 18-29 years who had recovered from COVID-19. Sample: PBMCs or T cells enriched from blood (not recorded which). The rearrangement joins TRBV2 to TRBJ1-1, with D unclear. CDR3: CASSLNTEAFF. CDR3 coding DNA: TGTGCCAGCTCTCTAAACACTGAAGCTTTCTTT. Supplemented by reference TRBV2 and TRBJ1-1, the full variable domain reads EPEVTQTPSHQVTQMGQEVILRCVPISNHLYFYWYRQILGQKVEFLVSFYNNEISEKSEIFDDQFSVERPDGSNFTLKIRSTKLEDSAMYFCASSLNTEAFFGQGTRLTVV.